The 28 T cell receptor beta chains below come from one sample, sequenced in a study of a mutant IDH1 vaccine in newly diagnosed glioma. No cognate antigen is known for these TCRs. Clones were read by immunoSEQ multiplex PCR, and TCRdb kept only the in-frame ones, dropping some. Of tens of thousands of clones in the sample, around 78% were seen once. Time point noted: week 5, during vaccination. Mutant IDH1 20-mer peptide, at 300 ug, made up each vaccine dose, with topical imiquimod. The specimen comprised PBMCs, sampled from a glioma patient whose treatment included an IDH1 peptide vaccine. These receptor sequences come from a man aged 40-49 years with glioma.

The chain links TRBV5-6 to TRBJ2-1, with D tentatively TRBD1 (6 bases). V was pared by 0 bases and J by 2 bases, with 12 bases between. CDR1 is SGHDT and CDR2 is YYEEEE in the germline V gene. This CDR3 has 16 amino acids. The CDR3 protein is CASSLEGVSAYNEQFF. The CDR3 DNA follows: TGTGCCAGCAGCTTGGAGGGGGTCTCGGCCTACAATGAGCAGTTCTTC.

This chain links TRBV9 with TRBJ2-5; 7 bases are shared with TRBD2. CDR1 and CDR2 (germline): SGDLS, YYNGEE. The CDR3 has 14 amino acids. Losses at the gene ends were 0 bases for V and 3 bases for J; bases not matched to a gene: 2. The chain's CDR3 is CASSVEAGEETQYF. CDR3 DNA sequence: TGTGCCAGCAGCGTAGAGGCGGGGGAAGAGACCCAGTACTTC.

The chain carries TRBV4-2 and TRBJ1-3; D is unclear. CDR3 length: 16 amino acids. Looked up from germline, CDR1 is LGHNA and CDR2 is YNFKEQ. V was cut by 3 bases and J by 0 bases, with 12 bases left in between. The CDR3: CASSHDQPSSGNTIYF. In DNA form, the CDR3 reads TGTGCCAGCAGCCATGATCAGCCCAGCTCTGGAAACACCATATATTTT.

This chain connects TRBV7-9 to TRBJ2-7; 7 nucleotides match TRBD2. J lost 7 bases, V lost 5 bases, and 11 bases had no gene match. Per germline, CDR1 SEHNR and CDR2 FQNEAQ (reference sequence). The CDR3 length is 14 residues. The CDR3 protein is CASSLTTSLEEQYF. DNA for the CDR3: TGTGCCAGCAGCCTCACGACTAGCCTGGAAGAGCAGTACTTC.

Points on this clone: The germline gene is not matched at one end of the junction; a read error may be the cause. The CDR3, as DNA: TGTGCTAGCAGCTTTACCGGGGAGACGAACACTGAAGCTTTCTTT. It specifies CASSFTGETNTEAFF. This chain uses TRBV7-7 with TRBJ1-1; D uncertain. From germline, CDR1 is SSHAT and CDR2 FNYEAQ (reference sequence). This CDR3 is built from 15 residues.

J is TRBJ2-3 and V is TRBV5-1; 10 nucleotides align to TRBD1. This CDR3 spans 16 amino acids. From germline, CDR1 is SGHRS and CDR2 YFSETQ. V dropped 3 bases and J dropped 2; count of bases not matched to a gene: 6. CDR3 loop: CASSWGTGADTDTQYF. Written as DNA, the CDR3 is TGCGCCAGCAGCTGGGGGACAGGGGCGGACACAGATACGCAGTATTTT.

This rearrangement joins TRBV19 to TRBJ1-5; TRBD1 might be the D (5 bases). The ends were cut back, 3 bases at V and 3 bases at J, with 12 bases in the middle. The germline CDR1 and CDR2 sequences are LNHDA and SQIVND (reference sequence). This CDR3 has 15 residues. The CDR3 DNA follows: TGTGCCAGTAGTATCATGGGGGAATACAATCAGCCCCAGCATTTT. Translated, it gives CASSIMGEYNQPQHF. The full variable domain, rest sourced from reference TRBV19 and TRBJ1-5, is DGGITQSPKYLFRKEGQNVTLSCEQNLNHDAMYWYRQDPGQGLRLIYYSQIVNDFQKGDIAEGYSVSREKKESFPLTVTSAQKNPTAFYLCASSIMGEYNQPQHFGDGTRLSIL.

The J gene is TRBJ1-3, the V gene TRBV5-1, with TRBD1 matching 7 bases. Trimming cost V 4 bases and J 5 bases; bases outside gene matches: 9. Germline CDR1 is SGHRS and CDR2 is YFSETQ. This CDR3 comprises 15 residues. CDR3 nucleotides: TGCGCCAGCAGCCCTGGGACAGCTAATCGAAACACCATATATTTT. Translating gives CASSPGTANRNTIYF.

This rearrangement joins TRBV30 to TRBJ2-5; tentative D call: TRBD2 (5 bases). CDR1 and CDR2 (germline): GTSNPN, SVGIG (reference sequence). The V gene lost 1 base and the J gene lost 5 bases, with 14 bases spanning the gap. The CDR3 has 14 amino acids. CDR3 nucleotides: TGTGCCTGGAGTGGGTCTAGCTTAGGGGAGACCCAGTACTTC. This encodes CAWSGSSLGETQYF.

The chain carries TRBV7-2 and TRBJ2-7; 7 bases match TRBD1. The CDR3 runs to 13 residues. Per germline, CDR1 SGHTA and CDR2 FQGNSA. V gave up 6 bases and J gave up 5 bases; unmatched junction bases: 7. The CDR3 bases are TGTGCCAGCAGGAAGGGGGCTGGTAACGAGCAGTACTTC. Its protein is CASRKGAGNEQYF.

The chain couples TRBV21-1 to TRBJ2-3; the table's D call, TRBD2, was not checked against the DNA. TRBV21-1 is designated a pseudogene. This CDR3 has 16 amino acids. CDR3: CASSNKVDRGGDTQYF. CDR3 nucleotide sequence: TGTGCCAGCAGCAATAAGGTCGATCGGGGGGGAGATACGCAGTATTTT.

The rearrangement uses TRBV6-5 and TRBJ2-4; 10 nucleotides align to TRBD2. Germline CDR1 MNHEY, CDR2 SVGAGI. The CDR3 has 14 residues. The V and J ends lost 2 bases and 15 bases, in that order; junction bases with no gene match: 10. CDR3 DNA sequence: TGTGCCAGCAGTTACGGCCTAGCGGGGGACAGGTTGTACTTC. The encoded protein is CASSYGLAGDRLYF.

The chain employs TRBV5-4 and TRBJ2-1; 15 positions agree with TRBD2. Germline CDR1 reads SGHNT; CDR2 reads YYREEE (reference sequence). The CDR3 is 15 residues long. V dropped 6 bases and J dropped 9; count of bases not matched to a gene: 7. CDR3 region: CASTWTSGGAGEQFF. DNA of the CDR3: TGTGCCAGCACCTGGACTAGCGGGGGGGCAGGTGAGCAGTTCTTC.

The chain joins TRBV5-5 to TRBJ2-7; perhaps D is TRBD1 or TRBD2 (5 bases each). Germline loops: CDR1 SGHKS, CDR2 YYEKEE (reference sequence). V lost 4 bases, J lost 4 bases, and 18 bases lay in between. This CDR3 is 15 amino acids long. CDR3 sequence reads: CASSMGVSAYYEQYF. The CDR3 DNA follows: TGTGCCAGCAGCATGGGGGTATCCGCCTATTACGAGCAGTACTTC.

The rearrangement links TRBV7-2 to TRBJ2-2, with 11 bases aligning to TRBD2. CDR1 and CDR2 (germline): SGHTA, FQGNSA. Trimming removed 5 bases from V and 5 bases from J; junction bases left unmatched: 7. This CDR3 is built from 16 residues. The DNA for the CDR3 is TGTGCCAGCAGCAACCGACTAGCGGGGAGAACCGGGGAGCTGTTTTTT. Translated, it gives CASSNRLAGRTGELFF.

The count of this clone is one. In DNA form, the CDR3 reads TGTGCCAGCAGTTTGCAATGGACAGGTCTCTCCTACGAGCAGTACTTC. It codes for CASSLQWTGLSYEQYF. V is TRBV6-5 and J is TRBJ2-7; 7 nucleotides align to TRBD1. Germline CDR1 MNHEY, CDR2 SVGAGI. With V trimmed by 4 bases and J by 0 bases, 9 bases remained unmatched. The CDR3 is made up of 16 amino acids.

The chain carries TRBV5-4 and TRBJ1-1; D perhaps matches TRBD1 (5 bases). The CDR3 is 13 amino acids. Germline-derived CDR1 and CDR2 are SGHNT and YYREEE (reference sequence). V was shortened by 4 bases and J by 7 bases, with 14 bases between the two germline ends. The CDR3 coding sequence is TGTGCCAGCAGCGCCCGGGGGAGAAATGAAGCTTTCTTT. Residues: CASSARGRNEAFF.

The CDR3 loop is CASILRGQGADTGELFF. In nucleotides, the CDR3 is TGTGCCAGCATACTCAGGGGGCAGGGGGCGGACACCGGGGAGCTGTTTTTT. The J gene is TRBJ2-2, the V gene TRBV27, with TRBD1 identical over 8 bases. V lost 7 bases, J lost 3 bases, and 13 bases stayed unmatched. Germline V gene sequence: CDR1 MNHEY, CDR2 SMNVEV (reference sequence). The CDR3 length is 17 residues.

V is TRBV6-1 and J is TRBJ2-6, with TRBD1 as a possible D gene (5 bases). The CDR3 has 15 amino acids. Looked up from germline, CDR1 is MNHNS and CDR2 is SASEGT. V was pared by 6 bases and J by 0 bases, with 9 bases between. The CDR3 DNA follows: TGTGCCAGCAGGACAGCAGGCTCTGGGGCCAACGTCCTGACTTTC. As protein: CASRTAGSGANVLTF.

This sequence joins TRBV15 and TRBJ1-4, with TRBD1 as a possible D gene (6 bases). Germline CDR1 and CDR2: LNHNV and YYDKDF (reference sequence). V gave up 5 bases and J gave up 3 bases, with 16 bases separating them. The length of the CDR3 is 16 residues. DNA of the CDR3: TGTGCCACCAGCGCCACCGGACAGCCCTCTAATGAAAAACTGTTTTTT. Its translation: CATSATGQPSNEKLFF.

The J gene is TRBJ1-2, the V gene TRBV2; D perhaps matches TRBD1 (6 bases). CDR3 length: 14 residues. Trimming left V 5 bases short and J 8 bases short, with 18 bases between. Per the germline V gene, CDR1 is SNHLY and CDR2 is FYNNEI. CDR3 DNA: TGTGCCAGCAGTCGGGAGACGGCAGGGGAGGGCTACACCTTC. Translating it yields CASSRETAGEGYTF.

The chain joins TRBV28 to TRBJ1-2, with no clear D. Germline CDR1 is MDHEN and CDR2 is SYDVKM. CDR3 length: 12 amino acids. V lost 5 bases to trimming and J lost 6 bases, with 10 bases between them. CDR3 nucleotide sequence: TGTGCCAGCAGTCCATGGGTTGATGGCTACACCTTC. Translated, it gives CASSPWVDGYTF.

This chain uses TRBV20-1 with TRBJ1-1; D unresolved. The CDR3 has 11 residues. Germline V CDR1 and CDR2: DFQATT, SNEGSKA (reference sequence). The ends were cut back, 5 bases at V and 10 bases at J, with 14 bases in the middle. CDR3 coding DNA: TGCAGTGCTTGGTTGGGAGGACTAGCTTTCTTT. The encoded protein is CSAWLGGLAFF.

The V and J genes are TRBV6-5 and TRBJ2-3, with 8 bases identical to TRBD2. The CDR3 length is 14 residues. Germline lookup yields CDR1 MNHEY and CDR2 SVGAGI. V was pared by 7 bases and J by 2 bases, with 5 bases of the junction left unmatched. In DNA form, the CDR3 reads TGTGCCAGCACCCGGGGGGGCGACACAGATACGCAGTATTTT. As protein: CASTRGGDTDTQYF.

This clone appeared a few times. The V gene is TRBV6-6, the J gene TRBJ1-1; tentative D call: TRBD1 (5 bases). The CDR3 length is 15 residues. V gave up 0 bases and J gave up 2 bases, with 10 bases separating them. Per germline, CDR1 MNHNY and CDR2 SVGAGI (reference sequence). Here the CDR3 reads CASSYSRGLNTEAFF. DNA for the CDR3: TGTGCCAGCAGTTACTCGAGGGGCCTTAACACTGAAGCTTTCTTT.

The chain has TRBV19 and TRBJ2-1; tentatively, D is TRBD1 (6 bases). The germline V gene encodes CDR1 LNHDA and CDR2 SQIVND (reference sequence). V was clipped by 5 bases and J by 8 bases, with 16 bases between them. This CDR3 has 14 residues. The CDR3 nucleotides are TGTGCCAGTAGTCCCAGGGGTCCTCAAGATGAGCAGTTCTTC. This gives the protein CASSPRGPQDEQFF.

The chain employs TRBV9 and TRBJ2-3; 16 bases fit TRBD2. Germline V gives CDR1 SGDLS, CDR2 YYNGEE. V was clipped by 4 bases and J by 4 bases; unmatched bases: 12. The CDR3 consists of 19 residues. CDR3 in DNA: TGTGCCAGCAGCCCATACGGGACTAGCGGGGGGGGGCGTCCAGATACGCAGTATTTT. Translated, it gives CASSPYGTSGGGRPDTQYF.

This clone was seen a handful of times. The rearrangement links TRBV7-9 to TRBJ1-4; TRBD1 matches 10 bases. Losses at the gene ends were 6 bases for V and 3 bases for J; bases not matched to a gene: 4. The length of the CDR3 is 15 residues. Germline-derived CDR1 and CDR2 are SEHNR and FQNEAQ (reference sequence). CDR3 coding DNA: TGTGCCAGCAGGCCGACAGGGGGCCCTAATGAAAAACTGTTTTTT. This codes for CASRPTGGPNEKLFF. The full variable domain, in which reference TRBV7-9 and TRBJ1-4 provide the parts outside the CDR3, is DTGVSQNPRHKITKRGQNVTFRCDPISEHNRLYWYRQTLGQGPEFLTYFQNEAQLEKSRLLSDRFSAERPKGSFSTLEIQRTEQGDSAMYLCASRPTGGPNEKLFFGSGTQLSVL.